This TCR beta chain was sequenced in a study of early T cells in non-severe SARS-CoV-2 infection (dated by TCRdb to the early 2020s). Turning to the overall study: TCR sequencing used bulk RNA from unsorted whole blood, so alpha and beta chains could not be paired.

Sequences MGHRA (CDR1) and YSYEKL (CDR2) are obtained from the germline V gene. The CDR3, cysteine through phenylalanine, is 13 amino acids long. The retained sequence is limited to the CDR3, 39 bases, with the frame set at the first base. V was cut back by 6 bases and J by 4 bases, leaving a gap of 12 bases between them. This was a case-control study nested in a cohort of healthcare workers in London, UK, who had nasopharyngeal swab PCR tests and blood samples taken every week. Healthcare workers were recruited during the week of the UK lockdown, between 23 and 31 March 2020, and followed weekly for up to 16 weeks. Broader findings and caveats from the paper: VDJdb matching was skewed toward anti-spike CD8 responses, so virus-specific expansions were likely underestimated and private and CD4 specificities were missed.

Preparation of the library involved 5' RACE. TCRdb records NextSeq 500 as the sequencer. In the TCR library protocol, unique molecular identifiers were attached to individual cDNA molecules to correct for PCR bias and sequencing error. TCR alpha and beta chains were both sequenced, and the abundances of alpha and beta sequences in each sample were closely correlated with each other. On the authors' methods: Decombinator V4 was used to annotate the V gene, J gene and CDR3 of the TCR sequences. TCRs were defined as expanded if a significant change between any two time points was detected under a Poisson model with p below 0.0001. TCR abundances were normalised to the total number of TCRs sequenced per sample and expressed as counts per million. TRAV1-2 paired with TRAJ12, TRAJ20 or TRAJ33 defined MAIT TCRs, while TRAV10 paired with TRAJ18 defined iNKT TCRs. VDJdb, accessed on 1 November 2021, was searched for TCRs annotated for CMV, EBV and SARS-CoV-2, and TCRs annotated for more than one antigen were excluded. TCRdb trimmed public reads at Q25 via fastp, called clones via MiXCR and kept in-frame beta chains. Rows are combined by CDR3 protein, so each entry shows the most common genes and DNA. TCRdb assigned the V and J calls; the authors' analysis was not used. In this sample the table shows more than 95,000 distinct CDR3 sequences, 15% of which occur a single time. Of the sample, 21% falls within the top ten clones.

Remarks on this clonotype: The antigen it binds to is not known. No much larger clone exists at a distance of one base, and base qualities are not known.

The material sequenced was whole blood. The sequence links TRBV4-1 to TRBJ1-1, with an unclear D gene assignment. This sequence was found in an adult who was a healthcare worker with PCR-confirmed SARS-CoV-2 infection or an uninfected control (not recorded which). The CDR3 protein sequence reads: CASSLRHPTEAFF. The DNA sequence is TGCGCCAGCAGTCTTCGGCACCCCACTGAAGCTTTCTTT.